This TCR beta chain was recorded in a study of breast tumors, draining lymph nodes, adjacent tissues (TCRdb year 2016). Regarding the study in general: In breast cancer patients, the study compared the TCR beta repertoires of tumor, adjacent nontumor tissue and axillary lymph nodes. In human breast cancer, the study set out to assess how tumor, surrounding tissue and draining lymph node repertoires relate to one another and whether T cells might be exchanged between them. The research as a whole found: Tumors showed preferential V and J gene usage, and their T-cell repertoire diversity fell below that of lymph nodes yet above that of nontumor tissue. The study presented the conclusion that tumor T cells originate in lymph nodes as consistent with a hypothesis, not as something directly demonstrated. Tumor and nontumor tissue repertoires were found to be significantly more similar in luminal-like than in basal-like breast cancer. The data were considered consistent with most tumor T cells being derived from the lymph node and subsequently expanding within tumor tissue.

About this clonotype: No cognate antigen has been identified for it. One base away there is no much larger clone; base qualities are not given.

Sequencing was performed on an Illumina HiSeq 2000. Multiplex PCR amplification was used to build the TCR beta chain libraries. The amplified TCR beta chain products were analyzed by high-throughput sequencing. TCRdb took the public reads, trimmed them with fastp at Q25, ran MiXCR for clone calling and kept in-frame beta chains. Here each entry gathers all rows of one CDR3 protein and keeps the most common genes and DNA. In all, the sample holds approximately 28,000 distinct CDR3 sequences, and approximately 63% of those were seen once. The ten top clones hold 18% of the sample. CDR1 and CDR2 are read off the germline V gene (reference sequence) as DFQATT and SNEGSKA. Inclusive of the bounding cysteine and phenylalanine, the CDR3 is 13 residues long. The entry retains the CDR3 DNA only, 39 bases that are in frame from base 1.

In this chain, TRBV20-1 is recombined with TRBJ2-2; TRBD2 lines up with 14 middle nucleotides. The source material was breast tumor tissue. This receptor was obtained from a female donor with breast cancer. Some clones in this sample may be carry-over from other donors' samples. The CDR3 corresponds to CRAGLAGAGELFF. The nucleotides are TGCAGGGCGGGACTAGCGGGAGCCGGGGAGCTGTTTTTT.